These T cell receptor beta chains were read from a single sample in a study of beta chain features in type 1 diabetes. Some clones are missing from TCRdb's copy, which holds only in-frame ones; the method was immunoSEQ multiplex PCR. The table records hundreds of thousands of clones, 11% of them present only once. The sequenced sample was naive CD4+ T cells from blood. The source of these receptors is a woman aged 30 to 39 in good health. CDR3s include the opening cysteine and the closing phenylalanine or tryptophan. A D gene is named only where the DNA matches it firmly. Clone size, where shown, is once, few, many, or a class for clones that have expanded.

CDR3 length: 14; J gene: TRBJ1-5; V gene: TRBV18; D gene: .; clone size: few; CDR3 DNA: TGTGCCAGCTCACCACGACAAGGAAATCAGCCCCAGCATTTT; CDR3 protein: CASSPRQGNQPQHF
CDR3 length: 14; J gene: TRBJ2-3; V gene: TRBV30; D gene: .; clone size: few; CDR3 DNA: TGTGCCTGGAGTGTCGGAGGGTTCACAGATACGCAGTATTTT; CDR3 protein: CAWSVGGFTDTQYF
CDR3 length: 15; J gene: TRBJ2-1; V gene: TRBV15; D gene: TRBD2; clone size: .; CDR3 DNA: TGTGCCACCAGCAGCTCCGGGACTATGCGCCATGAGCAGTTCTTC; CDR3 protein: CATSSSGTMRHEQFF
CDR3 length: 12; J gene: TRBJ2-7; V gene: TRBV7-2; D gene: .; clone size: few; CDR3 DNA: TGTGCCAGCAGCCTTGACTACCAGGAGCAGTACTTC; CDR3 protein: CASSLDYQEQYF
CDR3 length: 13; J gene: TRBJ2-1; V gene: TRBV28; D gene: .; clone size: .; CDR3 DNA: TGTGCCAGCAAGGGGGGGCGGGAGATAGAGCAGTTCTTC; CDR3 protein: CASKGGREIEQFF
CDR3 length: 13; J gene: TRBJ1-5; V gene: TRBV7-3; D gene: .; clone size: .; CDR3 DNA: TGTGCCAGCAGCCGGCAGGGTGATCAGCCCCAGCATTTT; CDR3 protein: CASSRQGDQPQHF
CDR3 length: 14; J gene: TRBJ2-3; V gene: TRBV6-5; D gene: .; clone size: .; CDR3 DNA: TGTGCCAGCAGTTACCAGACTAGCACAGATACGCAGTATTTT; CDR3 protein: CASSYQTSTDTQYF
CDR3 length: 16; J gene: TRBJ1-2; V gene: TRBV4-1; D gene: .; clone size: .; CDR3 DNA: TGCGCCAGCAGCCAAGCCCTAGACAGGTCTGGATATGGCTACACCTTC; CDR3 protein: CASSQALDRSGYGYTF
CDR3 length: 18; J gene: TRBJ1-5; V gene: TRBV4-3; D gene: TRBD1; clone size: few; CDR3 DNA: TGCGCCAGCAGCCAAGATTTCAGGGGGCGGGTTGGCAATCAGCCCCAGCATTTT; CDR3 protein: CASSQDFRGRVGNQPQHF
CDR3 length: 13; J gene: TRBJ2-7; V gene: TRBV7-9; D gene: .; clone size: few; CDR3 DNA: TGTGCCAGCAACATACAGGGCCCCTACGAGCAGTACTTC; CDR3 protein: CASNIQGPYEQYF
CDR3 length: 16; J gene: TRBJ2-5; V gene: TRBV30; D gene: .; clone size: few; CDR3 DNA: TGTGCCTGGAGTCGTGGGACATTAGAGGGGCAAGAGACCCAGTACTTC; CDR3 protein: CAWSRGTLEGQETQYF
CDR3 length: 14; J gene: TRBJ1-1; V gene: TRBV7-9; D gene: .; clone size: few; CDR3 DNA: TGTGCCAGCAGCTTGATTCAGGGGACCACTGAAGCTTTCTTT; CDR3 protein: CASSLIQGTTEAFF
CDR3 length: 16; J gene: TRBJ2-1; V gene: TRBV29-1; D gene: TRBD2; clone size: few; CDR3 DNA: TGCAGCGTCCTGTTCCGACTAGCGGGAGGGAGGAATGAGCAGTTCTTC; CDR3 protein: CSVLFRLAGGRNEQFF
CDR3 length: 16; J gene: TRBJ2-1; V gene: TRBV5-4; D gene: TRBD2; clone size: .; CDR3 DNA: TGTGCCAGCAGCTTGTTCCTAGCGGCCCCCTACAATGAGCAGTTCTTC; CDR3 protein: CASSLFLAAPYNEQFF
CDR3 length: 17; J gene: TRBJ2-5; V gene: TRBV4-1; D gene: .; clone size: .; CDR3 DNA: TGCGCCAGCAGCCAAGATACCAGCGGAGGGAACCAAGAGACCCAGTACTTC; CDR3 protein: CASSQDTSGGNQETQYF
CDR3 length: 18; J gene: TRBJ2-1; V gene: TRBV4-3; D gene: TRBD2; clone size: few; CDR3 DNA: TGCGCCAGCAGCCGTAAAAGGATGCTAGCGGAATTAGCCAATGAGCAGTTCTTC; CDR3 protein: CASSRKRMLAELANEQFF
CDR3 length: 14; J gene: TRBJ2-1; V gene: TRBV6-5; D gene: TRBD2; clone size: .; CDR3 DNA: TGTGCCAGCAGTCCCAGACTAGCGGCCAATGAGCAGTTCTTC; CDR3 protein: CASSPRLAANEQFF
CDR3 length: 15; J gene: TRBJ1-5; V gene: TRBV9; D gene: .; clone size: .; CDR3 DNA: TGTGCCAGCAGCCCCACCGGACATAGCAATCAGCCCCAGCATTTT; CDR3 protein: CASSPTGHSNQPQHF
CDR3 length: 14; J gene: TRBJ1-5; V gene: TRBV6-1; D gene: TRBD1; clone size: .; CDR3 DNA: TGTGCCAGCATCGCGGGACAGGGCGATCAGCCCCAGCATTTT; CDR3 protein: CASIAGQGDQPQHF
CDR3 length: 12; J gene: TRBJ1-2; V gene: TRBV5-1; D gene: .; clone size: few; CDR3 DNA: TGCGCCAGCAGCCCGCGAGATCGGGGCTACACCTTC; CDR3 protein: CASSPRDRGYTF
CDR3 length: 15; J gene: TRBJ1-2; V gene: TRBV4-2; D gene: .; clone size: .; CDR3 DNA: TGTGCCAGCAGCCAAGGGCTGACACTCAACTATGGCTACACCTTC; CDR3 protein: CASSQGLTLNYGYTF
CDR3 length: 15; J gene: TRBJ2-1; V gene: TRBV7-3; D gene: TRBD2; clone size: .; CDR3 DNA: TGTGCCAGCAGCACCGGGACTAGCTCCTACAATGAGCAGTTCTTC; CDR3 protein: CASSTGTSSYNEQFF
CDR3 length: 16; J gene: TRBJ2-2; V gene: TRBV5-1; D gene: TRBD2; clone size: few; CDR3 DNA: TGCGCCAGCAGCCTGGGACTAGCGGGAGCCACCGGGGAGCTGTTTTTT; CDR3 protein: CASSLGLAGATGELFF
CDR3 length: 14; J gene: TRBJ1-2; V gene: TRBV29-1; D gene: .; clone size: few; CDR3 DNA: TGCAGCGTTGAAGATCCTCAGGGGAACTATGGCTACACCTTC; CDR3 protein: CSVEDPQGNYGYTF
CDR3 length: 14; J gene: TRBJ2-3; V gene: TRBV30; D gene: TRBD2; clone size: .; CDR3 DNA: TGTGCCTCCCGGACTAGCGGGCCCACAGATACGCAGTATTTT; CDR3 protein: CASRTSGPTDTQYF
CDR3 length: 12; J gene: TRBJ2-1; V gene: TRBV14; D gene: TRBD1; clone size: few; CDR3 DNA: TGTGCCAGCAGCCGGACAGGCGGCGAGCAGTTCTTC; CDR3 protein: CASSRTGGEQFF
CDR3 length: 17; J gene: TRBJ2-1; V gene: TRBV18; D gene: .; clone size: .; CDR3 DNA: TGTGCCAGCTCACCATTTTTTGCGGGGCCCTCCTACAATGAGCAGTTCTTC; CDR3 protein: CASSPFFAGPSYNEQFF
CDR3 length: 16; J gene: TRBJ1-1; V gene: TRBV29-1; D gene: TRBD1; clone size: .; CDR3 DNA: TGCAGCGTTCCGTGGGGACAGGGCTTGCTGAACACTGAAGCTTTCTTT; CDR3 protein: CSVPWGQGLLNTEAFF
CDR3 length: 12; J gene: TRBJ2-3; V gene: TRBV5-6; D gene: .; clone size: .; CDR3 DNA: TGTGCCAGCAGCTGGGACACTAAGCCGCAGTATTTT; CDR3 protein: CASSWDTKPQYF
CDR3 length: 15; J gene: TRBJ2-2; V gene: TRBV5-4; D gene: .; clone size: few; CDR3 DNA: TGTGCCAGCAGCTTTCAATTAGGAGGCACCGGGGAGCTGTTTTTT; CDR3 protein: CASSFQLGGTGELFF
CDR3 length: 17; J gene: TRBJ2-7; V gene: TRBV7-2; D gene: TRBD2; clone size: few; CDR3 DNA: TGTGCCAGCAGCTTAGCTTCGGTAGCGGGTCGACCTTACGAGCAGTACTTC; CDR3 protein: CASSLASVAGRPYEQYF
CDR3 length: 15; J gene: TRBJ2-3; V gene: TRBV7-2; D gene: .; clone size: few; CDR3 DNA: TGTGCCAGCAGCTTAGCGGGGACTAGCACAGATACGCAGTATTTT; CDR3 protein: CASSLAGTSTDTQYF
CDR3 length: 13; J gene: TRBJ1-5; V gene: TRBV30; D gene: .; clone size: few; CDR3 DNA: TGTGCCTGGCAGACTAGAAGCAATCAGCCCCAGCATTTT; CDR3 protein: CAWQTRSNQPQHF
CDR3 length: 11; J gene: TRBJ1-2; V gene: TRBV30; D gene: .; clone size: few; CDR3 DNA: TGTGCCTGGAGTGTATCTTCTGGCTACACCTTC; CDR3 protein: CAWSVSSGYTF
CDR3 length: 15; J gene: TRBJ2-5; V gene: TRBV9; D gene: TRBD2; clone size: few; CDR3 DNA: TGTGCCAGCAGCGTATCACTAGCGGGAGAAGAGACCCAGTACTTC; CDR3 protein: CASSVSLAGEETQYF
CDR3 length: 16; J gene: TRBJ1-3; V gene: TRBV9; D gene: TRBD1; clone size: .; CDR3 DNA: TGTGCCAGCAGCTCACAGGGGAGGATTGTAGGAAACACCATATATTTT; CDR3 protein: CASSSQGRIVGNTIYF
CDR3 length: 13; J gene: TRBJ2-7; V gene: TRBV7-9; D gene: TRBD1; clone size: .; CDR3 DNA: TGTGCCAGCAGCTTAAACAGGGGGAACGAGCAGTACTTC; CDR3 protein: CASSLNRGNEQYF
CDR3 length: 14; J gene: TRBJ2-1; V gene: TRBV30; D gene: TRBD2; clone size: few; CDR3 DNA: TGTGCCGCAGGAAGGGCTAGCGGGATATACGAGCAGTTCTTC; CDR3 protein: CAAGRASGIYEQFF
CDR3 length: 15; J gene: TRBJ2-1; V gene: TRBV7-2; D gene: TRBD2; clone size: few; CDR3 DNA: TGTGCCAGCAGCGATCAGGGACTAGTCGTCAATGAGCAGTTCTTC; CDR3 protein: CASSDQGLVVNEQFF
CDR3 length: 16; J gene: TRBJ2-3; V gene: TRBV28; D gene: .; clone size: .; CDR3 DNA: TGTGCCAGCAGTTCCCGCCGACTAGTCACCACAGATACGCAGTATTTT; CDR3 protein: CASSSRRLVTTDTQYF
CDR3 length: 15; J gene: TRBJ2-7; V gene: TRBV7-2; D gene: .; clone size: .; CDR3 DNA: TGTGCCAGCAGCTTAGTTACGGGACAAATCCACGAGCAGTACTTC; CDR3 protein: CASSLVTGQIHEQYF
CDR3 length: 16; J gene: TRBJ2-1; V gene: TRBV4-2; D gene: .; clone size: .; CDR3 DNA: TGTGCCAGCAGCCTCGGAACCGGAGACTCCTACAATGAGCAGTTCTTC; CDR3 protein: CASSLGTGDSYNEQFF
CDR3 length: 18; J gene: TRBJ2-1; V gene: TRBV4-2; D gene: TRBD2; clone size: .; CDR3 DNA: TGTGCCAGCAGCCAAGATCCCGCCGGGACTAGCGGTTACAATGAGCAGTTCTTC; CDR3 protein: CASSQDPAGTSGYNEQFF
CDR3 length: 15; J gene: TRBJ2-1; V gene: TRBV30; D gene: TRBD2; clone size: few; CDR3 DNA: TGTGCCTGGAGTGGGATAGCGGGATACTACAATGAGCAGTTCTTC; CDR3 protein: CAWSGIAGYYNEQFF
CDR3 length: 14; J gene: TRBJ2-7; V gene: TRBV28; D gene: .; clone size: few; CDR3 DNA: TGTGCCAGCACCTCGGGACTCCAATTCTACGAGCAGTACTTC; CDR3 protein: CASTSGLQFYEQYF
CDR3 length: 13; J gene: TRBJ2-5; V gene: TRBV18; D gene: .; clone size: few; CDR3 DNA: TGTGCCAGCTCCATGGGACTGGAAGAGACCCAGTACTTC; CDR3 protein: CASSMGLEETQYF
CDR3 length: 12; J gene: TRBJ2-5; V gene: TRBV6-6; D gene: .; clone size: .; CDR3 DNA: TGTGCCAGCAGCCTGGAGGAACAGACCCAGTACTTC; CDR3 protein: CASSLEEQTQYF
CDR3 length: 16; J gene: TRBJ2-1; V gene: TRBV5-1; D gene: TRBD2; clone size: .; CDR3 DNA: TGCGCCAGCAGCCCAGAAGCGGGAGAAGGTTACAATGAGCAGTTCTTC; CDR3 protein: CASSPEAGEGYNEQFF
CDR3 length: 15; J gene: TRBJ2-5; V gene: TRBV27; D gene: TRBD1; clone size: .; CDR3 DNA: TGTGCCAGCAGCTTTATACGGGACAGCCAAGAGACCCAGTACTTC; CDR3 protein: CASSFIRDSQETQYF
CDR3 length: 12; J gene: TRBJ2-7; V gene: TRBV30; D gene: .; clone size: .; CDR3 DNA: TGTGCCTGGAGTCCTCAGGGTTACGAGCAGTACTTC; CDR3 protein: CAWSPQGYEQYF